This section outlines one T cell receptor (beta chain) sequence together with its context. In germline, CDR1 is LNHNV, CDR2 YYDKDF (reference sequence). This CDR3 contains 15 residues. V lost 1 base, J lost 0 bases, and 7 bases lay in between. Here immunoSEQ multiplex PCR was the method, and the copy in TCRdb shows in-frame clones only, minus some. The sample records about 38,000 clones, 86% being singletons. The data are from a study of PD-L1 blockade in urothelial cancer. Study-wide background: Patients, treated from about 2014 onward, received atezolizumab 1,200 mg intravenously every 3 weeks. About 85% of the 29 patients were men whose urothelial cancer was bladder-origin. A median blood sample held about 140,000 T cells and around 80,000 unique TCRs.

The sample's time point: peripheral blood 6 weeks after treatment start. V and J are TRBV15 and TRBJ2-1, with D hard to call. The specimen was PBMCs, collected around atezolizumab (anti-PD-L1) treatment. The TCR comes from a man between 60 and 75 years old with urothelial cancer. The CDR3 DNA reads as TGTGCCACCAGCAGAGTAGCCAGCTCCTACAATGAGCAGTTCTTC. Translating gives CATSRVASSYNEQFF.